This TCR beta chain is from a study of T cell responses to AZD1222 COVID-19 vaccine. A remark on this clone: The antigen is unknown.

Sequencing used immunoSEQ multiplex PCR; TCRdb keeps in-frame clones, though not all of them. Of about 220,000 clones listed, about 92% are singletons. The length of the CDR3 is 15 residues. Per germline, CDR1 MNHEY and CDR2 SVGAGI. The ends were cut back, 4 bases at V and 7 bases at J, with 16 bases in the middle. Study outcomes and limitations: The repertoires were collected only after the peak T cell response. There were vaccine-associated CD4 TCRs across spike, dominant at 160-218 and 743-854. The donors showed a predominance of white British ancestry and of females, with possible underestimation of clonal diversity.

The J gene is TRBJ2-2, the V gene TRBV6-5; possibly TRBD1 or TRBD2 for D (6 bases each). This receptor was obtained from an adult in good health. This specimen consisted of peripheral blood, obtained on day 0 of MenACWY control vaccination. The CDR3 spells CASSSPWGANGELFF. In DNA, the CDR3 is TGTGCCAGCAGTTCCCCTTGGGGGGCCAACGGGGAGCTGTTTTTT.